This is a list of T cell receptor beta chains from one sample in a study of human T cells and chemical hapten exposure. Each CDR3 protein gets one entry after TCRdb re-called the RACE reads with MiXCR. The table records about 100,000 distinct CDR3 sequences, approximately 11% of them present only once. Sequenced material: whole blood, taken in connection with sensitization to the hapten diphenylcyclopropenone (DPC). Every receptor here comes from a woman in her forties with alopecia areata. Some clones in this sample may be carry-over from other donors' samples. The conserved cysteine and the conserved F or W are not part of the CDR3 here. Each record gives: J gene, clone size, V gene, CDR3 protein. Clone size appears in some rows only: once, few, many, or a class for an expanded clone.

>TRBJ2-1|many|TRBV27
ASSFGDRANNEQF
>TRBJ1-1|-|TRBV29-1
SVEGQGKEAF
>TRBJ2-2|many|TRBV6-2/TRBV6-3
ASSSQGTSARTGELF
>TRBJ1-1|few|TRBV30
AWSVPTDEAF
>TRBJ1-4|many|TRBV6-6
ASLRPNEKLF
>TRBJ1-2|few|TRBV18
ASSPSQNNYGYT
>TRBJ1-6|many|TRBV4-1
ASSQVDMGFVSDSPLH
>TRBJ2-1|-|TRBV11-2
ASSLGVPGGILF
>TRBJ1-6|few|TRBV28
ASRGRTVGLFSPLH
>TRBJ2-1|-|TRBV29-1
SAGTELNYNEQF
>TRBJ2-2|many|TRBV6-2/TRBV6-3
ASSYPGTDTGELF
>TRBJ2-3|many|TRBV7-2
ASSPVGGVTDTQY
>TRBJ2-7|-|TRBV7-2
ASAGGPYEQY
>TRBJ1-5|many|TRBV6-2/TRBV6-3
ASSYRNRDSAVANQPQH
>TRBJ2-1|-|TRBV20-1
SAPVTSGSRGGYANEQF
>TRBJ2-5|many|TRBV18
ASSPPEGLVTQY
>TRBJ2-1|few|TRBV20-1
SALPTKSPHNEQF
>TRBJ2-1|-|TRBV20-1
SARQGAGNEQF
>TRBJ2-1|-|TRBV6-2/TRBV6-3
ASSYGRTGSYNEQF
>TRBJ1-1|many|TRBV7-9
ASSAQGLEAF
>TRBJ2-5|-|TRBV3-1
ASSQGTGAGETQY
>TRBJ1-5|many|TRBV12-3/TRBV12-4
ASSFRQDQPQH
>TRBJ2-1|many|TRBV24-1
ATSDLERAYNEQF
>TRBJ2-2|few|TRBV19
ASSVRLARNTGELF
>TRBJ2-7|few|TRBV9
ASSGGLADNYEQY
>TRBJ2-7|many|TRBV9
ASSVGEGPYEQY
>TRBJ1-1|few|TRBV6-2/TRBV6-3
ASGDMSPGEAF
>TRBJ1-1|-|TRBV2
ASKRGGTEAF
>TRBJ2-3|many|TRBV7-2
ASSLRRVELDTQY
>TRBJ1-5|-|TRBV20-1
SARRVTHDSQPQH
>TRBJ2-7|-|TRBV29-1
SVEGTTSGYEQY
>TRBJ2-1|-|TRBV7-2
ASSSYSRLAGQF
>TRBJ2-7|many|TRBV3-1
ASSQGPGAYYEQY
>TRBJ2-1|few|TRBV6-2/TRBV6-3
ASRRELAVGEQF
>TRBJ2-3|-|TRBV11-2
ASSPTLVPGTQY
>TRBJ2-1|-|TRBV20-1
SATSLAGEVENEQF
>TRBJ2-7|few|TRBV28
ASSLEQGGREQY
>TRBJ1-5|many|TRBV25-1
ASSEFGGSNQPQH
>TRBJ2-5|few|TRBV20-1
SAGNPSGGLQETQY
>TRBJ2-1|few|TRBV6-5
ASSYSDYNEQF
>TRBJ1-6|-|TRBV5-1
ASSLEGQYNSPLH
>TRBJ1-2|many|TRBV6-1
ASSESPRPIGGYT
>TRBJ1-2|few|TRBV7-3
ASSLFPPLGYT
>TRBJ2-7|few|TRBV20-1
SVTRGGSPNEQY
>TRBJ1-1|many|TRBV9
ASSVDPLAGVRTEAF
>TRBJ1-4|few|TRBV7-8
ASSGGGEWTNEKLF
>TRBJ1-1|few|TRBV7-9
ASSVGQTFEAF
>TRBJ1-1|-|TRBV6-5
ASSFRGREAF
>TRBJ1-5|-|TRBV6-1
ASSEVTGWAVGQPQH
>TRBJ1-3|many|TRBV28
ASSSWTGLTGNTIY
>TRBJ1-5|many|TRBV3-1
ASSQTQGRGYSNQPQH
>TRBJ2-3|-|TRBV20-1
SASGGSTDTQY
>TRBJ2-2|few|TRBV20-1
SARDDGRWDTGELF
>TRBJ2-4|few|TRBV15
ATRGGAKGIQY
>TRBJ1-3|-|TRBV9
ASSVDRGAGNTIY
>TRBJ1-4|few|TRBV5-6
ASSLWGTVNEKLF
>TRBJ1-6|-|TRBV2
ASSGTALYNSPLH
>TRBJ2-7|many|TRBV12-3/TRBV12-4
ASSAQGFEQY
>TRBJ1-1|many|TRBV10-1
ASAPARASSTEAF